The 15 T cell receptor beta chains listed next were all sequenced from one sample in a study of somatic mutations in cytotoxic T cells in rheumatoid arthritis. Produced via immunoSEQ multiplex PCR; TCRdb's table is partial and in-frame only. The sample lists roughly 20,000 clones; more than 65% were seen once. Sequences were obtained from CD8+ T cells sorted from blood. These receptors were taken from an adult with rheumatoid arthritis.

This clone was seen a few times. The CDR3 region is CASSFGTSGDNEQFF. CDR3 coding DNA: TGTGCCAGCAGTTTTGGGACTAGCGGGGACAATGAGCAGTTCTTC. V is TRBV6-1 and J is TRBJ2-1; 13 nucleotides align to TRBD2. The CDR3 sequence is 15 residues long. V shed 5 bases and J 5 bases; nucleotides not matched to a gene: 3. Per the germline V gene, CDR1 is MNHNS and CDR2 is SASEGT.

The rearrangement joins TRBV10-3 to TRBJ2-7; TRBD2 matches 8 bases. The CDR3 has 13 amino acids. The J segment lost 0 bases and the V segment lost 10 bases, leaving 5 bases of the junction unmatched. Germline V lookup: CDR1 ENHRY, CDR2 SYGVKD. CDR3 nucleotides: TGTGCCACCGTAGCGGGAAGCTCCTACGAGCAGTACTTC. Protein sequence: CATVAGSSYEQYF.

The chain combines TRBV27 with TRBJ1-1; 7 bases map to TRBD1. This CDR3 region has 17 residues. Per germline, CDR1 MNHEY and CDR2 SMNVEV (reference sequence). Trimming removed 6 bases from V and 1 base from J; junction bases left unmatched: 14. The CDR3 nucleotides are TGTGCCAGCAGGTTAGGTTTAGGGGGCCCCTCGAACACTGAAGCTTTCTTT. This encodes CASRLGLGGPSNTEAFF.

This chain joins TRBV19 and TRBJ1-5, with D uncertain. There are 15 residues in the CDR3. CDR1 LNHDA and CDR2 SQIVND come from the germline V gene (reference sequence). The ends were cut back, 5 bases at V and 4 bases at J, with 15 bases in the middle. CDR3 loop: CASSFAGQPNQPQHF. CDR3 DNA sequence: TGTGCCAGTAGTTTTGCCGGCCAGCCTAATCAGCCCCAGCATTTT.

The V gene is TRBV27, the J gene TRBJ2-5, with 8 bases lining up with TRBD2. The CDR3 sequence is 14 residues long. J gave up 5 bases and V 5 bases, and 7 bases lay outside the gene matches. Germline V gives CDR1 MNHEY, CDR2 SMNVEV (reference sequence). The CDR3 reads CASSPRLARETQYF. As DNA, the CDR3 is TGTGCCAGCAGTCCCCGACTAGCGAGGGAGACCCAGTACTTC.

J is TRBJ2-1 and V is TRBV6-6; D tentatively fits TRBD1 or TRBD2 (6 bases each). The CDR3 length is 15 residues. Germline V gene sequence: CDR1 MNHNY, CDR2 SVGAGI (reference sequence). V was pared by 3 bases and J by 8 bases, with 17 bases between. The CDR3, as DNA: TGTGCCAGCAGTTATCGGAACAGGGAGGTCCATGAGCAGTTCTTC. The encoded protein is CASSYRNREVHEQFF.

The rearrangement uses TRBV27 and TRBJ2-6, with D hard to call. The length of the CDR3 is 15 residues. The V and J ends lost 8 bases and 1 base respectively, with 12 bases between them. Germline loops: CDR1 MNHEY, CDR2 SMNVEV (reference sequence). This CDR3 reads CASARTVSGANVLTF. As DNA, the CDR3 is TGTGCCAGCGCTAGAACGGTATCTGGGGCCAACGTCCTGACTTTC.

The rearrangement uses TRBV7-2 and TRBJ2-1, with TRBD2 matching 11 bases. The trim removed 3 bases at V and 9 bases at J, leaving 10 bases unmatched. The CDR3 extends over 16 amino acids. Germline loops: CDR1 SGHTA, CDR2 FQGNSA. The CDR3 DNA sequence: TGTGCCAGCAGCTTGAACCCGGGACTAGCGGTATCTGAGCAGTTCTTC. It codes for CASSLNPGLAVSEQFF.

This chain joins TRBV27 and TRBJ2-1; TRBD1 is a possible D gene (5 bases). Germline lookup yields CDR1 MNHEY and CDR2 SMNVEV (reference sequence). Trimming removed 5 bases from V and 0 bases from J, with 11 bases in between. The CDR3 runs 15 residues. CDR3 region: CASSTTGDSYNEQFF. The DNA of the CDR3 is TGTGCCAGCAGTACCACAGGTGACTCCTACAATGAGCAGTTCTTC.

V gene TRBV6-6 combines with J gene TRBJ2-1, with TRBD2 identical over 7 bases. The germline gives CDR1 MNHNY, CDR2 SVGAGI (reference sequence). The J segment lost 15 bases and the V segment lost 0 bases, leaving 5 bases of the junction unmatched. The CDR3 spans 12 residues. This CDR3 reads CASSYSREGPFF. The CDR3 coding sequence is TGTGCCAGCAGTTACTCGAGGGAGGGCCCGTTCTTC.

This clone was seen only a few times. The chain is built from TRBV11-2 and TRBJ2-6; 8 bases are shared with TRBD1. CDR1 and CDR2 from the germline V gene are SGHAT and FQNNGV. V trimming: 1 base; J trimming: 2 bases; junction bases outside the gene matches: 4. The CDR3 loop spans 17 amino acids. CDR3 region: CASSLGETGAGANVLTF. The CDR3, as DNA: TGTGCCAGCAGCTTAGGGGAGACAGGGGCTGGGGCCAACGTCCTGACTTTC.

The CDR3 is CASSPSQGTDTQYF. CDR3 sequence (DNA): TGTGCCAGCAGCCCCTCCCAGGGGACCGATACGCAGTATTTT. The chain recombines TRBV11-2 with TRBJ2-3, with a possible D match to TRBD1 (6 bases). The germline gives CDR1 SGHAT, CDR2 FQNNGV. This CDR3 region has 14 residues. Trimming took off 5 bases at V and 6 bases at J, with 15 bases between the two ends.

J is TRBJ1-2 and V is TRBV27; a possible D gene is TRBD1 (5 bases). Germline loops: CDR1 MNHEY, CDR2 SMNVEV (reference sequence). The CDR3 totals 17 residues. The V end lost 3 bases, the J end lost 3 bases, and 20 bases lay between the germline ends. The CDR3 protein is CASSFSHIGGGHYGYTF. DNA of the CDR3: TGTGCCAGCAGTTTTTCCCACATTGGGGGGGGTCACTATGGCTACACCTTC.

V gene TRBV7-9 combines with J gene TRBJ2-1, with 10 bases that match TRBD2. The CDR3 extends over 14 amino acids. Per the germline V gene, CDR1 is SEHNR and CDR2 is FQNEAQ (reference sequence). After removal of 9 bases from V and 4 bases from J, the junction contained 6 bases not matched to a gene. CDR3 protein: CASLGTSVYNEQFF. CDR3 DNA: TGTGCCAGTTTAGGGACTAGCGTTTACAATGAGCAGTTCTTC.

V gene TRBV27 combines with J gene TRBJ1-4, with unresolved D. The CDR3 is 20 residues long. Trimming cost V 8 bases and J 4 bases, with 32 bases left between them. Per germline, CDR1 MNHEY and CDR2 SMNVEV (reference sequence). This CDR3 reads CASSLTVPVYRGNVNEKLFF. For the CDR3, the DNA is TGTGCCAGCTCTCTTACAGTCCCCGTCTACCGCGGCAATGTTAATGAAAAACTGTTTTTT.